The clone carrying this TCR beta chain was seen a single time. Its antigen remains unknown. The table came from immunoSEQ multiplex PCR; TCRdb's copy has only in-frame clones and leaves some out. The table records over 45,000 clones, roughly 74% of them present only once. This entry comes from a study of T cell clones after liver transplantation. Study observations and caveats: Compared with third party-reactive sequences, donor-reactive ones declined more, independent of withdrawal success.

Trimming cost V 7 bases and J 4 bases, with 23 bases left between them. The CDR3 is made up of 16 amino acids. Looked up from germline, CDR1 is SGHRS and CDR2 is YFSETQ. The rearrangement joins TRBV5-1 to TRBJ1-1; D may be TRBD1 (6 bases). Here the sequenced sample was CD4+ T cells from blood, taken about 56 months after liver transplant. This receptor was identified in a human patient who received a liver transplant. The graft donor may account for some of the T cells. This CDR3 is CASVGRGERLSTEAFF. CDR3 coding DNA: TGCGCCAGCGTTGGTAGGGGGGAAAGGCTTTCCACTGAAGCTTTCTTT.